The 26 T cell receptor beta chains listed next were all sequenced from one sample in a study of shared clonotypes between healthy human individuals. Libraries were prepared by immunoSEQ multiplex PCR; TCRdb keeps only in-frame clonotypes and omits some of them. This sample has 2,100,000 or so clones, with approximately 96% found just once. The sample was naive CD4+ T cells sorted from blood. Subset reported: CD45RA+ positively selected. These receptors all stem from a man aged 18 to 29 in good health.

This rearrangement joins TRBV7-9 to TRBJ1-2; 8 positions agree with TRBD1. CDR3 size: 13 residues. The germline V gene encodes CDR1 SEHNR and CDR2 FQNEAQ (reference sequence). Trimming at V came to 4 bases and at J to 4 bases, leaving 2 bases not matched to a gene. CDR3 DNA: TGTGCCAGCAGCTATGACAGGGGCTATGGCTACACCTTC. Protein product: CASSYDRGYGYTF.

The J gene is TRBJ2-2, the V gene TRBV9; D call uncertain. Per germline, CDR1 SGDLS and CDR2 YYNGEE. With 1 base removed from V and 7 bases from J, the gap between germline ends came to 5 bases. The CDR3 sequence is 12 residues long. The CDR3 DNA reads TGTGCCAGCAGCGTATATGGCGGGGAGCTGTTTTTT. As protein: CASSVYGGELFF.

CDR3 sequence (DNA): TGCGCCAGCAGCCCCACAGAGAGCCCTTACAATGAGCAGTTCTTC. This sequence encodes CASSPTESPYNEQFF. The gene calls are TRBV5-1 and TRBJ2-1; the D is unclear. CDR1 is SGHRS and CDR2 is YFSETQ in the germline V gene. V lost 4 bases, J lost 4 bases, and 15 bases lay in between. This CDR3 comprises 15 residues.

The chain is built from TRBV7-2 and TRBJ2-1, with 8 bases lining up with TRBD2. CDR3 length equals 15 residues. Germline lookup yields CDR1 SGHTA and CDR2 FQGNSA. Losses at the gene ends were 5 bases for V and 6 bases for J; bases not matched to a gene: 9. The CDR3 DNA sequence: TGTGCCAGCAGCCTTTTTGGGCTAGCGGGCAATGAGCAGTTCTTC. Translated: CASSLFGLAGNEQFF.

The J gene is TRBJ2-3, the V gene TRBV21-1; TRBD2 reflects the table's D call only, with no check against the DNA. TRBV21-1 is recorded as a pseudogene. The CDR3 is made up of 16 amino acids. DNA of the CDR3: TGTGCCAGCAGCTACCCTAGGCGGGGCGGGACAGATACGCAGTATTTT. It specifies CASSYPRRGGTDTQYF.

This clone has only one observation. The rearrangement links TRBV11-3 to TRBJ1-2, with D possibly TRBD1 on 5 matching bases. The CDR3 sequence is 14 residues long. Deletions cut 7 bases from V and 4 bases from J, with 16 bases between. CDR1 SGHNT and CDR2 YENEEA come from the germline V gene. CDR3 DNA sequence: TGTGCCAGCATGTCGAGCAGGGAAGCCTATGGCTACACCTTC. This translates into CASMSSREAYGYTF.

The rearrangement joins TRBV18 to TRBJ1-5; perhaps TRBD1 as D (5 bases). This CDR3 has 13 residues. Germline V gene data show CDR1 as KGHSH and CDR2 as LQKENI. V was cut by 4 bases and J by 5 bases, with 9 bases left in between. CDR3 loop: CASSLGTDQPQHF. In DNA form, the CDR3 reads TGTGCCAGCTCACTTGGGACCGATCAGCCCCAGCATTTT. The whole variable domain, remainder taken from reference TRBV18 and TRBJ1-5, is NAGVMQNPRHLVRRRGQEARLRCSPMKGHSHVYWYRQLPEEGLKFMVYLQKENIIDESGMPKERFSAEFPKEGPSILRIQQVVRGDSAAYFCASSLGTDQPQHFGDGTRLSIL.

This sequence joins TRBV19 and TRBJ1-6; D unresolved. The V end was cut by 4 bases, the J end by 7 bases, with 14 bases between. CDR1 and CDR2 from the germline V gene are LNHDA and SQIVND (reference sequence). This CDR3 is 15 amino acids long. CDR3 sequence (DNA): TGTGCCAGTAGTACCGGAGTCGAAAGAAATTCACCCCTCCACTTT. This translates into CASSTGVERNSPLHF.

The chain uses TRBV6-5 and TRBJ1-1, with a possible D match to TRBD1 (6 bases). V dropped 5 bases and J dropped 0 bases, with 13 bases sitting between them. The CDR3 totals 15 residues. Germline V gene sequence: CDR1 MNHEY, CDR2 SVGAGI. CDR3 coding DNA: TGTGCCAGCAGTCGACAGGCTTCTGTGAACACTGAAGCTTTCTTT. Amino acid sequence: CASSRQASVNTEAFF.

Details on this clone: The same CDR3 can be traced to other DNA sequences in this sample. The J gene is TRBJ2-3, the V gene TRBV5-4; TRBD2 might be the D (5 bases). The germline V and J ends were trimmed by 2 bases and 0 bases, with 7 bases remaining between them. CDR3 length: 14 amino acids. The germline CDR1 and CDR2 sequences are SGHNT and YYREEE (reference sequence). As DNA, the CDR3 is TGTGCCAGCAGCTTCGGAGGTAGCACAGATACGCAGTATTTT. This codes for CASSFGGSTDTQYF.

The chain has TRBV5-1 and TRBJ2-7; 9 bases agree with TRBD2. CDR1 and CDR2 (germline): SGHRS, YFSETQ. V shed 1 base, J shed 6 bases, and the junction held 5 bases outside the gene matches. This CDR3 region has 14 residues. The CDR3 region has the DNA TGCGCCAGCAGCTTGTCTAGCGGGACGGGCGAGCAGTACTTC. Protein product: CASSLSSGTGEQYF.

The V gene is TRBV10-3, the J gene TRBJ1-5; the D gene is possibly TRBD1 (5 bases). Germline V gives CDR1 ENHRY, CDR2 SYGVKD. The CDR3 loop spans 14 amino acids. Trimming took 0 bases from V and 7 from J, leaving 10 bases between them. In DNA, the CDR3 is TGTGCCATCAGTGAGTCAGGGGAGTGGCAGCCCCAGCATTTT. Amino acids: CAISESGEWQPQHF.

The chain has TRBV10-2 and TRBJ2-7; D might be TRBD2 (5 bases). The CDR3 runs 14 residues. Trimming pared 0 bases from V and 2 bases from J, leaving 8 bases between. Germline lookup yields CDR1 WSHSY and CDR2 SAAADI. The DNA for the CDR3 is TGCGCCAGCAGTGAGTCGGCGGGCACCTACGAGCAGTACTTC. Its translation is CASSESAGTYEQYF.

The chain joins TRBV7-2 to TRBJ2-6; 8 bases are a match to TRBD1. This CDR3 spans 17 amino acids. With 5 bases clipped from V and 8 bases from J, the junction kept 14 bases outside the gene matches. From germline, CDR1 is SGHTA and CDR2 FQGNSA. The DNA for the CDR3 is TGTGCCAGCAGCGAGGACAGGGTTTACCCCCTTACCAACGTCCTGACTTTC. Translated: CASSEDRVYPLTNVLTF.

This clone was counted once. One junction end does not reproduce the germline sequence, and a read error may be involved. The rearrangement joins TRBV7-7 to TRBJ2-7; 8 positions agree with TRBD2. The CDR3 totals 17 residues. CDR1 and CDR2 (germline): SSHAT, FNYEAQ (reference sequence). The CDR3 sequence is CASSYLAGPAPASEQYF. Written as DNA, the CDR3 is TGTGCTAGCAGCTATTTAGCGGGGCCCGCGCCAGCCAGCGAGCAGTACTTC.

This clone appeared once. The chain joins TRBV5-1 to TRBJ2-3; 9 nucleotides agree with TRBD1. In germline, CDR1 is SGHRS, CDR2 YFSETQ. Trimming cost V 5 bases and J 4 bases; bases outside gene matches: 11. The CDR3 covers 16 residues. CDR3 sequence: CASSTPPGQGPDTQYF. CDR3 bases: TGCGCCAGCAGTACCCCACCGGGACAGGGCCCAGATACGCAGTATTTT.

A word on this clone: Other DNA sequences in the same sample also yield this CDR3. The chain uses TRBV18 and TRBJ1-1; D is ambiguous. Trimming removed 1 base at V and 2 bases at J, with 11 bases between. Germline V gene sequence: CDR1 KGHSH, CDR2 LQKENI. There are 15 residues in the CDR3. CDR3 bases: TGTGCCAGCTCACCACAAGGGATTGGAAACACTGAAGCTTTCTTT. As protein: CASSPQGIGNTEAFF. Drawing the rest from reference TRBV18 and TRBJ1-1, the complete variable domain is NAGVMQNPRHLVRRRGQEARLRCSPMKGHSHVYWYRQLPEEGLKFMVYLQKENIIDESGMPKERFSAEFPKEGPSILRIQQVVRGDSAAYFCASSPQGIGNTEAFFGQGTRLTVV.

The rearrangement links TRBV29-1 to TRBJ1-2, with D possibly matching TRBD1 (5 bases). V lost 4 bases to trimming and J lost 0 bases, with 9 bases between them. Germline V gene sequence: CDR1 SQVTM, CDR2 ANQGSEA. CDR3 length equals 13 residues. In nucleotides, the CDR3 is TGCAGCGTTGGGGGGATTTCTAACTATGGCTACACCTTC. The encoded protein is CSVGGISNYGYTF.

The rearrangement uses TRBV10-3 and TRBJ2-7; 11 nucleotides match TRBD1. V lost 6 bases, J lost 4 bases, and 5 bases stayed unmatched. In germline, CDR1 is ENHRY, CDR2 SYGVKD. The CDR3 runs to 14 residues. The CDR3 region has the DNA TGTGCCATCAGCGGACAGGGGGCAGGGTACGAGCAGTACTTC. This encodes CAISGQGAGYEQYF.

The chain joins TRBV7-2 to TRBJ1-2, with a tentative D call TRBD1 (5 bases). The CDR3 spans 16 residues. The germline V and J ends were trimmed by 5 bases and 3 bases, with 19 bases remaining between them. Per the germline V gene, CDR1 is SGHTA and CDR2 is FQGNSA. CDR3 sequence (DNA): TGTGCCAGCAGCCGGGACCTCCCGGCGACGGACTATGGCTACACCTTC. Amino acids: CASSRDLPATDYGYTF. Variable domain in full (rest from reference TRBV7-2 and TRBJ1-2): GAGVSQSPSNKVTEKGKDVELRCDPISGHTALYWYRQSLGQGLEFLIYFQGNSAPDKSGLPSDRFSAERTGGSVSTLTIQRTQQEDSAVYLCASSRDLPATDYGYTFGSGTRLTVV.

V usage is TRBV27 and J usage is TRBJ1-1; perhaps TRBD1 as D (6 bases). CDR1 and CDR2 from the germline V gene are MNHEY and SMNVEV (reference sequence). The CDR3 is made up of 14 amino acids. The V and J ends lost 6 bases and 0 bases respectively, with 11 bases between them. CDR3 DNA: TGTGCCAGCAGCGCGACAGGTATGAACACTGAAGCTTTCTTT. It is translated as CASSATGMNTEAFF.

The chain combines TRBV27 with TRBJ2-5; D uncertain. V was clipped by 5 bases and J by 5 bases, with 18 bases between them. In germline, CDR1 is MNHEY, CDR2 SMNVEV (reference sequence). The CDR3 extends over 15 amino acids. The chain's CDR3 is CASSPSGILLETQYF. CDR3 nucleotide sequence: TGTGCCAGCAGTCCCTCTGGGATCTTGTTGGAGACCCAGTACTTC.

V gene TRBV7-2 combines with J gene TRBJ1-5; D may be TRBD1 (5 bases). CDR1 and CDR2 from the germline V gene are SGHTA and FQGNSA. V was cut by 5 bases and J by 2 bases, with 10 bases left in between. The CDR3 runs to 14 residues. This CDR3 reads CASSQDSRNQPQHF. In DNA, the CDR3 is TGTGCCAGCAGCCAAGACAGTCGCAATCAGCCCCAGCATTTT.

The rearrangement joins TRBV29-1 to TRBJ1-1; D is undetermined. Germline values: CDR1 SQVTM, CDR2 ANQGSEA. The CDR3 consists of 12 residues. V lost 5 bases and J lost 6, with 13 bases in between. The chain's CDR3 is CSVTAFEAEAFF. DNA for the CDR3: TGCAGCGTTACCGCTTTTGAGGCTGAAGCTTTCTTT.

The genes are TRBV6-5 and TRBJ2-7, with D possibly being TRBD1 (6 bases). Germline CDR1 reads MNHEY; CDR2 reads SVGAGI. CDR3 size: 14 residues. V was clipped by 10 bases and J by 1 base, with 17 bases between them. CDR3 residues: CATAGTWRSYEQYF. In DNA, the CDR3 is TGTGCCACAGCCGGGACATGGCGTTCCTACGAGCAGTACTTC.

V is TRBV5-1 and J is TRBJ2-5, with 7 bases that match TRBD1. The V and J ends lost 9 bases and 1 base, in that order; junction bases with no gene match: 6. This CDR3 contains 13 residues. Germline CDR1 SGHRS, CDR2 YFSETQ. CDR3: CATRQGTQETQYF. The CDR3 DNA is TGCGCCACGCGACAGGGAACCCAAGAGACCCAGTACTTC.